Presented here are 29 T cell receptor beta chains from one specimen sequenced in a study of cytomegalovirus exposure and HLA in healthy donors. In the PCR, 60 Vbeta and 13 Jbeta primers were used. Sequencing used immunoSEQ multiplex PCR; TCRdb keeps in-frame clones, though not all of them. The table lists some 170,000 clones, roughly 70% of them singletons, with 2.5% to 3.5% in the top ten. The source material was PBMCs. Source of these receptors: a male donor in good health and CMV-seronegative.

This chain joins TRBV28 and TRBJ1-2; D might be TRBD1 (5 bases). The CDR3 is made up of 14 amino acids. V lost 2 bases and J lost 4, with 11 bases in between. Germline V gene sequence: CDR1 MDHEN, CDR2 SYDVKM. CDR3 region: CASSLIGAAYGYTF. In DNA form, the CDR3 reads TGTGCCAGCAGTTTAATAGGGGCAGCCTATGGCTACACCTTC.

This clone occurred a few times. The chain joins TRBV11-2 to TRBJ2-3, with 8 bases identical to TRBD2. Germline lookup yields CDR1 SGHAT and CDR2 FQNNGV. V shed 1 base, J shed 3 bases, and the junction held 9 bases outside the gene matches. This CDR3 comprises 17 residues. CDR3 sequence: CASSLGRGSGNTDTQYF. CDR3 nucleotide sequence: TGTGCCAGCAGCTTAGGCCGTGGTAGCGGGAATACAGATACGCAGTATTTT.

The rearrangement links TRBV7-2 to TRBJ2-1, with 8 bases that match TRBD2. Germline-derived CDR1 and CDR2 are SGHTA and FQGNSA. The CDR3 sequence is 14 residues long. V trimming: 5 bases; J trimming: 8 bases; junction bases outside the gene matches: 8. CDR3 protein: CASSPWNGGDEQFF. The CDR3 DNA follows: TGTGCCAGCAGCCCCTGGAACGGGGGGGATGAGCAGTTCTTC.

The chain carries TRBV30 and TRBJ2-1, with D possibly TRBD1 on 6 matching bases. V lost 3 bases and J 1 base, leaving 13 bases between the germline ends. Germline V gives CDR1 GTSNPN, CDR2 SVGIG (reference sequence). The CDR3 sequence is 15 residues long. The CDR3 nucleotides read TGTGCCTGGAGGATACAGGGTAGTTCCTACAATGAGCAGTTCTTC. Its translation is CAWRIQGSSYNEQFF.

This sequence joins TRBV18 and TRBJ2-7; a weak D match, TRBD1 (5 bases). V lost 3 bases and J lost 1, with 22 bases in between. There are 18 residues in the CDR3. Germline V gene sequence: CDR1 KGHSH, CDR2 LQKENI. CDR3 region: CASSPLGSQGDVSYEQYF. CDR3 bases: TGTGCCAGCTCACCCCTGGGGTCTCAGGGCGACGTTTCCTACGAGCAGTACTTC. The variable domain in full, with the rest retrieved from reference TRBV18 and TRBJ2-7, is NAGVMQNPRHLVRRRGQEARLRCSPMKGHSHVYWYRQLPEEGLKFMVYLQKENIIDESGMPKERFSAEFPKEGPSILRIQQVVRGDSAAYFCASSPLGSQGDVSYEQYFGPGTRLTVT.

The chain recombines TRBV27 with TRBJ2-1, with a tentative D call TRBD2 (6 bases). The CDR3 runs to 14 residues. CDR1 and CDR2 from the germline V gene are MNHEY and SMNVEV (reference sequence). V was shortened by 4 bases and J by 3 bases, with 10 bases between the two germline ends. CDR3 protein: CASSSRDFYNEQFF. The CDR3 DNA reads TGTGCCAGCAGTTCCCGGGACTTCTACAATGAGCAGTTCTTC.

This clone has a single count. The chain is built from TRBV6-1 and TRBJ1-2; possibly TRBD1 for D (6 bases). From germline, CDR1 is MNHNS and CDR2 SASEGT. CDR3 length: 14 amino acids. V lost 6 bases, J lost 6 bases, and 17 bases lay in between. The chain's CDR3 is CASSLGGPGDGYTF. In DNA, the CDR3 is TGTGCCAGCAGCCTAGGGGGACCCGGGGATGGCTACACCTTC.

The V call is TRBV7-9, the J call TRBJ1-5, with a possible D match to TRBD1 (6 bases). From germline, CDR1 is SEHNR and CDR2 FQNEAQ (reference sequence). The CDR3 runs 15 residues. With 0 bases removed from V and 3 bases from J, the gap between germline ends came to 9 bases. CDR3 in DNA: TGTGCCAGCAGCTTAGCTACAGGGTACAATCAGCCCCAGCATTTT. It yields the protein CASSLATGYNQPQHF. Drawing the rest from reference TRBV7-9 and TRBJ1-5, the complete variable domain is DTGVSQNPRHKITKRGQNVTFRCDPISEHNRLYWYRQTLGQGPEFLTYFQNEAQLEKSRLLSDRFSAERPKGSFSTLEIQRTEQGDSAMYLCASSLATGYNQPQHFGDGTRLSIL.

V gene TRBV7-2 combines with J gene TRBJ1-3; D may be TRBD1 (5 bases). The CDR3 contains 14 residues. Germline CDR1 SGHTA, CDR2 FQGNSA. The ends were cut back, 7 bases at V and 0 bases at J, with 10 bases in the middle. Written as DNA, the CDR3 is TGTGCCAGCAAGACAGCTTACTCTGGAAACACCATATATTTT. It codes for CASKTAYSGNTIYF.

This sequence joins TRBV29-1 and TRBJ2-1; 13 bases map to TRBD2. The CDR3 length is 17 residues. V shed 8 bases and J 1 base; nucleotides not matched to a gene: 11. Looked up from germline, CDR1 is SQVTM and CDR2 is ANQGSEA. The CDR3 DNA follows: TGCAGCTTCTTAACTAGCGGGAGGGCCGGATCCTACAATGAGCAGTTCTTC. Protein product: CSFLTSGRAGSYNEQFF.

The V call is TRBV14, the J call TRBJ2-5; D unresolved. The germline V and J ends were trimmed by 1 base and 3 bases, with 3 bases remaining between them. There are 12 residues in the CDR3. Germline V gives CDR1 SGHDN, CDR2 FVKESK. The CDR3 sequence is CASSQVEETQYF. The CDR3 nucleotides read TGTGCCAGCAGCCAAGTCGAAGAGACCCAGTACTTC.

The chain carries TRBV6-1 and TRBJ2-3, with D tentatively TRBD2 (6 bases). Germline V gives CDR1 MNHNS, CDR2 SASEGT. This CDR3 comprises 15 residues. Trimming pared 8 bases from V and 2 bases from J, leaving 17 bases between. The chain's CDR3 is CASSKTRGSTDTQYF. CDR3 coding DNA: TGTGCCAGCTCAAAGACTAGGGGATCCACAGATACGCAGTATTTT.

The chain employs TRBV28 and TRBJ2-7; 9 bases line up with TRBD1. Germline lookup yields CDR1 MDHEN and CDR2 SYDVKM. The CDR3 is 18 amino acids. Unmatched junction bases numbered 15, after V lost 3 bases and J lost 3 bases. The CDR3 region has the DNA TGTGCCAGCAGTTTCCCGACCCGGGGTTGGGGACAGGGCTACGAGCAGTACTTC. Its protein product is CASSFPTRGWGQGYEQYF. Together with reference TRBV28 and TRBJ2-7, the CDR3 gives the full variable domain: DVKVTQSSRYLVKRTGEKVFLECVQDMDHENMFWYRQDPGLGLRLIYFSYDVKMKEKGDIPEGYSVSREKKERFSLILESASTNQTSMYLCASSFPTRGWGQGYEQYFGPGTRLTVT.

The gene calls are TRBV28 and TRBJ2-1; D perhaps matches TRBD2 (5 bases). With 5 bases removed from V and 5 bases from J, the gap between germline ends came to 13 bases. The CDR3 contains 14 residues. CDR1 is MDHEN and CDR2 is SYDVKM in the germline V gene. The CDR3 spells CASSPPDLNNEQFF. The CDR3 coding sequence is TGTGCCAGCAGTCCCCCGGACTTAAACAATGAGCAGTTCTTC.

This chain joins TRBV28 and TRBJ2-1, with 15 bases identical to TRBD2. The CDR3 loop spans 18 amino acids. Germline lookup yields CDR1 MDHEN and CDR2 SYDVKM. J was trimmed by 5 bases and V by 3 bases; bases with no gene match: 8. CDR3 loop: CASSFRQRTSGRDNEQFF. As DNA, the CDR3 is TGTGCCAGCAGTTTTCGGCAAAGGACTAGCGGGAGGGACAATGAGCAGTTCTTC.

This clone was recorded once. CDR3 nucleotides: TGTGCCAGCAGTTACCCTCCATCCAGGGGACGCACAGATACGCAGTATTTT. This codes for CASSYPPSRGRTDTQYF. The gene calls are TRBV28 and TRBJ2-3, with D possibly matching TRBD1 (6 bases). This CDR3 is built from 17 residues. Looked up from germline, CDR1 is MDHEN and CDR2 is SYDVKM. The V and J ends lost 4 bases and 1 base respectively, with 18 bases between them. The variable domain in full, completed from reference TRBV28 and TRBJ2-3, reads DVKVTQSSRYLVKRTGEKVFLECVQDMDHENMFWYRQDPGLGLRLIYFSYDVKMKEKGDIPEGYSVSREKKERFSLILESASTNQTSMYLCASSYPPSRGRTDTQYFGPGTRLTVL.

The table lists this clone with a count of one. The chain has TRBV10-3 and TRBJ1-2; the match to TRBD1 covers 7 bases. V lost 3 bases to trimming and J lost 1 base; unmatched junction nucleotides: 5. The CDR3 has 15 amino acids. The germline V gene has CDR1 ENHRY and CDR2 SYGVKD. In DNA, the CDR3 is TGTGCCATCAGTGATACTAACAGGGGTAACTATGGCTACACCTTC. It translates to CAISDTNRGNYGYTF.

CDR3 residues: CAWSGTAGNTIYF. The CDR3 nucleotides are TGTGCCTGGAGTGGGACAGCTGGAAACACCATATATTTT. V is TRBV30 and J is TRBJ1-3; TRBD1 might be the D (6 bases). Germline CDR1 is GTSNPN and CDR2 is SVGIG (reference sequence). V shed 1 base and J shed 2 bases, with 6 bases lying between them. The CDR3 contains 13 residues. The full variable domain, with the rest looked up from reference TRBV30 and TRBJ1-3, is SQTIHQWPATLVQPVGSPLSLECTVEGTSNPNLYWYRQAAGRGLQLLFYSVGIGQISSEVPQNLSASRPQDRQFILSSKKLLLSDSGFYLCAWSGTAGNTIYFGEGSWLTVV.

The gene calls are TRBV4-1 and TRBJ1-5, with D perhaps TRBD1 (6 bases). The germline V and J ends were trimmed by 3 bases and 7 bases, with 13 bases remaining between them. Per the germline V gene, CDR1 is MGHRA and CDR2 is YSYEKL. This CDR3 region has 14 residues. The CDR3 reads CASSHARGSQPQHF. CDR3 nucleotides: TGCGCCAGCAGCCACGCCAGGGGAAGCCAGCCCCAGCATTTT.

The gene calls are TRBV30 and TRBJ2-1; 8 bases fit TRBD2. V gave up 5 bases and J gave up 9 bases; unmatched junction bases: 12. This CDR3 comprises 14 residues. Germline CDR1 and CDR2: GTSNPN and SVGIG (reference sequence). The CDR3 region is CAWGVAGGGFEQFF. Here the CDR3 DNA reads TGTGCCTGGGGCGTGGCGGGAGGTGGTTTTGAGCAGTTCTTC. Together with reference TRBV30 and TRBJ2-1, the CDR3 gives the full variable domain: SQTIHQWPATLVQPVGSPLSLECTVEGTSNPNLYWYRQAAGRGLQLLFYSVGIGQISSEVPQNLSASRPQDRQFILSSKKLLLSDSGFYLCAWGVAGGGFEQFFGPGTRLTVL.

This chain links TRBV2 with TRBJ2-7, with a weak D call TRBD1 (6 bases). The CDR3 is 14 residues long. The V gene's germline CDR1 is SNHLY and CDR2 FYNNEI. The germline V and J ends were trimmed by 5 bases and 2 bases, with 13 bases remaining between them. In DNA form, the CDR3 reads TGTGCCAGCAGTACCGACAGGAGTGCCTACGAGCAGTACTTC. As protein: CASSTDRSAYEQYF.

J is TRBJ2-7 and V is TRBV19, with 15 bases aligning to TRBD2. The trim removed 5 bases at V and 4 bases at J, leaving 12 bases unmatched. This CDR3 has 18 residues. From germline, CDR1 is LNHDA and CDR2 SQIVND (reference sequence). The CDR3 loop reads CASSPGTSGRIRSYEQYF. CDR3 sequence (DNA): TGTGCCAGTAGTCCGGGGACTAGCGGGAGGATCCGAAGTTACGAGCAGTACTTC.

About this clone itself: The junction shows a germline mismatch at one end, possibly a read error. The V and J genes are TRBV6-5 and TRBJ1-5; 8 bases fit TRBD1. Germline V gene data show CDR1 as MNHEY and CDR2 as SVGAGI. This CDR3 is built from 12 residues. Written as DNA, the CDR3 is TGTGCCAGCAGTTACCCGCCGGGACAGGAGTATTTT. Protein: CASSYPPGQEYF.

This chain joins TRBV10-2 and TRBJ2-3; D is ambiguous. CDR1 is WSHSY, CDR2 SAAADI, per germline. The CDR3 spans 13 residues. V lost 0 bases and J 3 bases, leaving 4 bases between the germline ends. The CDR3 nucleotides are TGCGCCAGCAGTGAGTCCGGGACAGATACGCAGTATTTT. The encoded protein is CASSESGTDTQYF.

The gene calls are TRBV11-2 and TRBJ2-7; 8 bases line up with TRBD2. With 1 base clipped from V and 6 bases from J, the junction kept 8 bases outside the gene matches. Germline V gene sequence: CDR1 SGHAT, CDR2 FQNNGV. The CDR3 consists of 15 residues. In DNA form, the CDR3 reads TGTGCCAGCAGCTTAGGGCGGGGGGCCTCGTTCGAGCAGTACTTC. As protein: CASSLGRGASFEQYF.

V gene TRBV9 combines with J gene TRBJ1-6; D gene unclear. CDR1 and CDR2 (germline): SGDLS, YYNGEE. The CDR3 runs to 14 residues. Between the trimmed V and J ends, which lost 0 bases and 7 bases, there was a span of 8 bases. As DNA, the CDR3 is TGTGCCAGCAGCGTAGATGTAGAAAATTCACCCCTCCACTTT. This codes for CASSVDVENSPLHF.

The chain recombines TRBV6-5 with TRBJ2-3, with D hard to call. Deletions cut 6 bases from V and 1 base from J, with 8 bases between. CDR1 and CDR2 (germline): MNHEY, SVGAGI. The CDR3 covers 13 residues. The CDR3 here is CASSLIRTDTQYF. The CDR3 DNA reads as TGTGCCAGCAGCCTTATTCGCACAGATACGCAGTATTTT.

The V call is TRBV19, the J call TRBJ2-5, with D perhaps TRBD1 (5 bases). Trimming stripped 5 bases from V and 4 bases from J, with 11 bases between. The CDR3 contains 13 residues. Germline lookup yields CDR1 LNHDA and CDR2 SQIVND (reference sequence). CDR3 sequence: CASSFATAETQYF. The CDR3 bases are TGTGCCAGTAGTTTCGCGACAGCAGAGACCCAGTACTTC.

CDR3 DNA sequence: TGTGCCAGCAGCTTAAACGGTCTCACCTACGAGCAGTACTTC. Protein: CASSLNGLTYEQYF. V is TRBV7-2 and J is TRBJ2-5; D not certain. The J call may be mistaken, given a closer DNA end match to TRBJ2-7. CDR3 size: 14 residues. Germline V gene lookup returns CDR1 SGHTA and CDR2 FQGNSA.